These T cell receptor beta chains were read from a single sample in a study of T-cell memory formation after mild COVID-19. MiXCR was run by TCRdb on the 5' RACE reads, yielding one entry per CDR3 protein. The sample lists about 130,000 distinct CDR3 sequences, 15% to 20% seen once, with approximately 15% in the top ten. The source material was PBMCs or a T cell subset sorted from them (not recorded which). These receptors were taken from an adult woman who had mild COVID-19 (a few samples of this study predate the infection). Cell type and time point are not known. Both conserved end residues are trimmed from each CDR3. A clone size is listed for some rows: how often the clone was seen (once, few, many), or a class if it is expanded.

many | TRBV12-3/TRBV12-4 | ASSSGGRETQY
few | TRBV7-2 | ASSQDRVRGTQH
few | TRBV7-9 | ASSPPSAKNIQY
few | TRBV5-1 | ASSLGDRTDTQY
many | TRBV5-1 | ASSPGTAYEQY
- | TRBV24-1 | ATSDNQGDEQF
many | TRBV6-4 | ASSEGTGELF
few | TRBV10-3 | ATKGTSGSYEQY
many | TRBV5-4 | ASSLDRNTEAF
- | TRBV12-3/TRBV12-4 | ASSSTGGGTEAF
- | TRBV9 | ASSVASSGGPREQF
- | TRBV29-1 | SVPLGLNEKLF
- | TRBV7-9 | ASSLGGQLYEQY
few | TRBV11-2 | ASSVQDSGANVLT
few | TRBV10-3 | AISVSGKADTQY
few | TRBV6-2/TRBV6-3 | ASSYSRVWVNQPQH
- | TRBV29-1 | SVVTGELNQPQH
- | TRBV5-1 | ASSLNGGRSEAF
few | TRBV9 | ASSSDRVDGYT
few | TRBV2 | ASSTQGMGSEKLF
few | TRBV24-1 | ATSARFASEQY
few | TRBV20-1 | SARVSRVQANYGYT
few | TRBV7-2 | ASSLRPLGNTEAF
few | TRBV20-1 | SAADSNTEAF
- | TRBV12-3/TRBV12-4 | ASSKTGLGYT
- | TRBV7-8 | ASSLSREAF
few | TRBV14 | ASSRTPGLAADTQY
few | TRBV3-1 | ASTDGGAGQY
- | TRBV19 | ASSFVLIGTDTQY
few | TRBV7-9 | ASSLGTDTGELF
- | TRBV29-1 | SVLPAGGPVEQY
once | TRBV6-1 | ASRAGTGGNQPQH
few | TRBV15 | ATSRDYADQETQY
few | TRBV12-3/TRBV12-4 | ASSIRGGEKLF
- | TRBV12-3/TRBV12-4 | ASSLAYPGQGVTTNTGELF
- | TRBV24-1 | ATSDAGTAIYEQY
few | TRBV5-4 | ASSLADRFNEQF
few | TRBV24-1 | ATSPSGPYNEQF
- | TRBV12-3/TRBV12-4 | ASSFRSSYNEQF
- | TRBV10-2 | ASTEWAGEDIQY
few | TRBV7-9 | ASSSGQLAGLT
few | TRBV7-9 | ASSHPGRTGELF
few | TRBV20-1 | SAFSGLAGPTYNEQF
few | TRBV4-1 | ASSQDSGTQVEAF
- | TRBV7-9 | ASSLADGSNYGYT
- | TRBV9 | ASSGEGWLETQY
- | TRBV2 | ASTVGTFKSSSSYEQY
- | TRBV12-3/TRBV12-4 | ASSRTIRSGYT
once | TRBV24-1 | ATSDPSTHTGELF
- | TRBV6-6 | ASVAGAGELF
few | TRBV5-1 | ASSADNYNEQF
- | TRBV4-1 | ASSLLEHADTQY
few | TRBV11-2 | ASSFAGYNEQF
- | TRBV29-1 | SVRLARSYEQY
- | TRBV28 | ASSRGTRTDTQY
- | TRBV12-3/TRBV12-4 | ASRPGQGNPIAYEQY
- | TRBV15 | ATSTGGSYNEQF